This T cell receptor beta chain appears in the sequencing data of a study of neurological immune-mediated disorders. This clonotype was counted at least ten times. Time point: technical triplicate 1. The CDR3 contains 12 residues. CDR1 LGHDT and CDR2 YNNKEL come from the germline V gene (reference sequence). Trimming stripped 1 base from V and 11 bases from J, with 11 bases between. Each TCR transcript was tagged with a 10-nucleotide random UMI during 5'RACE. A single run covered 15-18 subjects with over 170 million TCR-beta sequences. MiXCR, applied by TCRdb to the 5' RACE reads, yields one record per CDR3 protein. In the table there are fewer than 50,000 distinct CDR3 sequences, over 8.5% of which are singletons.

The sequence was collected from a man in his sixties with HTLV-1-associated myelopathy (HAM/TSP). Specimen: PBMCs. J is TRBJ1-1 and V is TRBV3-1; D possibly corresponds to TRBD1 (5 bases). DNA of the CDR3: TGTGCCAGCAGCCAAGGGGGGAGTTCGGCTTTCTTT. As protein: CASSQGGSSAFF.